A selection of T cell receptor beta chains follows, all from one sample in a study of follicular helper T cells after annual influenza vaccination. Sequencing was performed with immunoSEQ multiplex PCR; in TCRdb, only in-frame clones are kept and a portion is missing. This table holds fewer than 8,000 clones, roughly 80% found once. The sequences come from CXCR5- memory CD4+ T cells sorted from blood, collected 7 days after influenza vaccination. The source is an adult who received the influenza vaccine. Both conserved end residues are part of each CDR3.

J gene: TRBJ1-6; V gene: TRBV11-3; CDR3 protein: CASSLDPTGLSPLHF
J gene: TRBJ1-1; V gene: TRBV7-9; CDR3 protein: CASSITPGLTKGAFF
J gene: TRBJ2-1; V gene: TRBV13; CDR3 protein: CASSNVGRQFF
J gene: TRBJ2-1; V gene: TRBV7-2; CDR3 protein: CASSLGSVSYNEQFF
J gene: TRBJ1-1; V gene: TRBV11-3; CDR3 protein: CASSLFRRGSTEAFF
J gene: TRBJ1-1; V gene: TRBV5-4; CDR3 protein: CASSFGDRDTEAFF
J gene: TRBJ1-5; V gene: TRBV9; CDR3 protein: CASGAGGGQPQHF
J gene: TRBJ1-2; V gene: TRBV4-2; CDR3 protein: CASSQRQDHYGYTF
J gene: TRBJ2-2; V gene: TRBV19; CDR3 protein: CASSPDRAFPGELFF
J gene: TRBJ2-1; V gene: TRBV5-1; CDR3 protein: CASSLGNYNEQFF
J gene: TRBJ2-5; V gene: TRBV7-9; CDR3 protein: CASSVRGSGETQYF
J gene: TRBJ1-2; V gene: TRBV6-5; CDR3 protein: CASSYQNSGGYTF
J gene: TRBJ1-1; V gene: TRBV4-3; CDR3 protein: CASSQESSWYSSFTNTEAFF
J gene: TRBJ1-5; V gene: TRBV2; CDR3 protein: CASSERRGNQPQHF
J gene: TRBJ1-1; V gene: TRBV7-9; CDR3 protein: CASSLGAGGRTEAFF
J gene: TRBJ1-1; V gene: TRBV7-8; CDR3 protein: CASSTRTASNTEAFF
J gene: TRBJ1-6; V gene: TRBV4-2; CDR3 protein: CASSHPDNSPLHF
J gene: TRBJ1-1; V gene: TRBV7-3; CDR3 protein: CASSSSGGTEAFF
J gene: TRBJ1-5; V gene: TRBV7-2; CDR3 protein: CASSLDGERPQHF
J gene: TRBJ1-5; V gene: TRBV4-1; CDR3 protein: CASSRDRANQPQHF
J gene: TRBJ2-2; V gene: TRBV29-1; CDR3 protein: CSVSSTGTGGNTGELFF
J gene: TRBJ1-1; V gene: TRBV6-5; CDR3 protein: CASSRGPFGQKAFF
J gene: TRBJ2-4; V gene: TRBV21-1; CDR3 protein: CASSPRDRALYIQYF
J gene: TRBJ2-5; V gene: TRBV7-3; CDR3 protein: CASSLLGTTEETQYF
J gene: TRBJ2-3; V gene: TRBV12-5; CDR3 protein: CASGPGLPSTDTQYF
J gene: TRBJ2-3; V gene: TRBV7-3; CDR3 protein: CASSVFGVSNTDTQYF
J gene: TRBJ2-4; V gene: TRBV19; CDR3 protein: CASSGLGGGSKNIQYF
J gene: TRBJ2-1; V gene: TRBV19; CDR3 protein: CASSRSLDRAYNEQFF
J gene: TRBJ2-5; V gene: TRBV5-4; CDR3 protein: CASSYQQGVPETQYF
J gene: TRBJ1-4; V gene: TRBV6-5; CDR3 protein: CASSYSGQGIEKLFF
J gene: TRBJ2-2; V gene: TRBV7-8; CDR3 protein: CASSLGTGELFF
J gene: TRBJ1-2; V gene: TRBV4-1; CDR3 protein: CASSMGLVGRGAYGYTF
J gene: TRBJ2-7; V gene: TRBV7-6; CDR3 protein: CASSHSGGETSYEQYF
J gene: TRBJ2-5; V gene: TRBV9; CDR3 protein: CASSVGRGPGRETQYF
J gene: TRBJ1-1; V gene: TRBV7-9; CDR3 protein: CASSSYRGIEAFF
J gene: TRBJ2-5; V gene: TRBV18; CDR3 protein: CASSPTTSGGAETQYF
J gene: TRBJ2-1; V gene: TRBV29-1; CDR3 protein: CSVNSGLRILLDEQFF
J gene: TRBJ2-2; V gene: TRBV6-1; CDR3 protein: CASSLWHPNTGELFF
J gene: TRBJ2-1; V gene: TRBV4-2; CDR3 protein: CASSQISSGWDNEQFF
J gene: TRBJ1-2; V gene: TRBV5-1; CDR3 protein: CASGIPAGDGYTF
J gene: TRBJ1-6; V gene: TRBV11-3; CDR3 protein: CASSSQGAIYSPLHF
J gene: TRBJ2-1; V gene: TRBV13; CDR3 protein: CASSLGYNEQFF
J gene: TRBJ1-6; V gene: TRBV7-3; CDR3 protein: CASRQSRNSPLHF
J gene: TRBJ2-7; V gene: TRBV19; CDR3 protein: CASSIGGTATYEQYF
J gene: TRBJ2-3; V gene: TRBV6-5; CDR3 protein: CASSYRGGDTQYF
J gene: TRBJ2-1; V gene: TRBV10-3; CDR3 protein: CAIARGSGGADVNNEQFF
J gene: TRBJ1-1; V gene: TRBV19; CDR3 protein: CASTTGGRTEAFF
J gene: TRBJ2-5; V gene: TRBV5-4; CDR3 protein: CASSPSAGARETQYF
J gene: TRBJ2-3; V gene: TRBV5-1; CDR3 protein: CASSWTSGGLDTQYF
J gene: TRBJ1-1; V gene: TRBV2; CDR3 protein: CASTPAAGQGNTEAFF
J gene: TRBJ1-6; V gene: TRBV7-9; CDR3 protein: CASSLTAINNSPLHF
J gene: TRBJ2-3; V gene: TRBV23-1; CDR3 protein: CASSQAGADTDTQYF
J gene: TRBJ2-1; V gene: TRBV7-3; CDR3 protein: CASSLTATDDEQFF
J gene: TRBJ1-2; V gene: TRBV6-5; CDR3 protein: CASSYRVDRNYGYTF
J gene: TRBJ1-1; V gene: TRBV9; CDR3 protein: CASSVQGRGTEAFF
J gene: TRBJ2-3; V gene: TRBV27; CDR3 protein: CASRTGATDTQYF
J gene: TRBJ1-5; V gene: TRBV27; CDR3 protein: CASSLSGTANNQPQHF
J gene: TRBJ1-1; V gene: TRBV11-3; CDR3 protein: CASRRQMNTEAFF
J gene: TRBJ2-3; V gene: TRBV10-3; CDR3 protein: CAISESTDTQYF
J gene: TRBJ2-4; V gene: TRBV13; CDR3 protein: CASSVKNIQYF